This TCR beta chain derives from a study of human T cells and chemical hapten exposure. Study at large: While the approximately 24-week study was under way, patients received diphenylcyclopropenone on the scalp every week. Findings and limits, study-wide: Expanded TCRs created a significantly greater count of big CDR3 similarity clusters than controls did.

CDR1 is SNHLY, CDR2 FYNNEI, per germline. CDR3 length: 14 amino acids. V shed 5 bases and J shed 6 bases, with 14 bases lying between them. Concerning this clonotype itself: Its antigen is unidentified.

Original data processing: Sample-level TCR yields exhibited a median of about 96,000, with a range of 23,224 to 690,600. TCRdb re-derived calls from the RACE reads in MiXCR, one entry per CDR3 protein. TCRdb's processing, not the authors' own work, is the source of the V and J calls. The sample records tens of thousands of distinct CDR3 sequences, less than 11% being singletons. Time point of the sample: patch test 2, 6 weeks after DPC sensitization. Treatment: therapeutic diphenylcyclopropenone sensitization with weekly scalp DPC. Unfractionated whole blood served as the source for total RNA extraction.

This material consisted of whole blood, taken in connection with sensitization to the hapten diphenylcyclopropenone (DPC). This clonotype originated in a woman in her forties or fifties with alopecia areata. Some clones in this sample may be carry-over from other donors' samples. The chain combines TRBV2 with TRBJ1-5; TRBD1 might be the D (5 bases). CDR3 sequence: CASSPKQGAQPQHF. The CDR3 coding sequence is TGTGCCAGCAGTCCCAAGCAGGGAGCTCAGCCCCAGCATTTT. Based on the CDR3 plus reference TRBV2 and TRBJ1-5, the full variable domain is EPEVTQTPSHQVTQMGQEVILRCVPISNHLYFYWYRQILGQKVEFLVSFYNNEISEKSEIFDDQFSVERPDGSNFTLKIRSTKLEDSAMYFCASSPKQGAQPQHFGDGTRLSIL.